These T cell receptor beta chains were read from a single sample in a study of T-cell reconstitution after alpha-beta-depleted transplantation in children. MiXCR, run by TCRdb on the PCR reads, gives a single entry per CDR3 protein. The table shows 700,000 or so distinct CDR3 sequences, with approximately 14% occurring only once. The starting material was PBMCs, obtained before TCRalphabeta/CD19-depleted stem cell transplant. The receptor set was obtained from a girl aged 2 to 9 with congenital amegakaryocytic thrombocytopenia, due to receive a stem cell transplant. CDR3s include the opening cysteine and the closing phenylalanine or tryptophan. D genes are given only for firm matches. The size entry is marked missing in some rows and otherwise reads once, few, many or a size class.

CDR3 protein: CASSLDREDQPQHF
CDR3 DNA: TGTGCCAGCAGCTTAGACAGGGAGGATCAGCCCCAGCATTTT
clone size: NA
D gene: NA
V gene: TRBV7-8
J gene: TRBJ1-5

CDR3 protein: CASSFGVLGDEQFF
CDR3 DNA: TGCGCCAGCAGCTTCGGGGTCCTAGGAGATGAGCAGTTCTTC
clone size: few
D gene: NA
V gene: TRBV5-1
J gene: TRBJ2-1

CDR3 protein: CASSPLASGSYEQYF
CDR3 DNA: TGCGCCAGCAGCCCCTTAGCGAGCGGGAGTTACGAGCAGTACTTC
clone size: many
D gene: TRBD2
V gene: TRBV5-1
J gene: TRBJ2-7

CDR3 protein: CSASGETSTDTQYF
CDR3 DNA: TGCAGTGCTAGCGGGGAAACTAGCACAGATACGCAGTATTTT
clone size: few
D gene: NA
V gene: TRBV20-1
J gene: TRBJ2-3

CDR3 protein: CASRRREGPYNEQFF
CDR3 DNA: TGTGCCAGCAGGCGACGGGAGGGCCCCTACAATGAGCAGTTCTTC
clone size: NA
D gene: TRBD2
V gene: TRBV28
J gene: TRBJ2-1

CDR3 protein: CAISRENGDQPQHF
CDR3 DNA: TGTGCCATCAGCCGGGAAAATGGGGATCAGCCCCAGCATTTT
clone size: many
D gene: NA
V gene: TRBV10-3
J gene: TRBJ1-5

CDR3 protein: CASSLAPSLLRAQQDANEQFF
CDR3 DNA: TGCGCCAGCAGCTTGGCCCCCTCTTTGTTGCGCGCCCAACAGGACGCCAATGAGCAGTTCTTC
clone size: many
D gene: NA
V gene: TRBV5-1
J gene: TRBJ2-1

CDR3 protein: CASSSPLFYNEQFF
CDR3 DNA: TGCGCCAGCAGCTCTCCCCTTTTTTACAATGAGCAGTTCTTC
clone size: NA
D gene: NA
V gene: TRBV10-2
J gene: TRBJ2-1

CDR3 protein: CSAREDSNQPQHF
CDR3 DNA: TGCAGTGCTAGAGAGGACAGCAATCAGCCCCAGCATTTT
clone size: few
D gene: NA
V gene: TRBV20-1
J gene: TRBJ1-5

CDR3 protein: CSATRGGSNEKLFF
CDR3 DNA: TGCAGTGCGACCAGGGGTGGGTCTAATGAAAAACTGTTTTTT
clone size: few
D gene: NA
V gene: TRBV20-1
J gene: TRBJ1-4

CDR3 protein: CASSYLRGGQAYNEQFF
CDR3 DNA: TGTGCCAGCAGTTATCTTCGAGGGGGACAGGCCTACAATGAGCAGTTCTTC
clone size: few
D gene: TRBD1
V gene: TRBV12-3/TRBV12-4
J gene: TRBJ2-1

CDR3 protein: CASSSGSAGEEEQYF
CDR3 DNA: TGTGCCAGCAGCTCCGGTTCCGCGGGAGAAGAAGAGCAGTACTTC
clone size: NA
D gene: TRBD2
V gene: TRBV7-9
J gene: TRBJ2-7

CDR3 protein: CSAGHWNTEAFF
CDR3 DNA: TGCAGTGCTGGACACTGGAACACTGAAGCTTTCTTT
clone size: few
D gene: NA
V gene: TRBV20-1
J gene: TRBJ1-1

CDR3 protein: CASSQDWGATYEQYF
CDR3 DNA: TGTGCCAGCAGCCAAGACTGGGGGGCCACCTACGAGCAGTACTTC
clone size: few
D gene: NA
V gene: TRBV3-1
J gene: TRBJ2-7

CDR3 protein: CASSSTTIRGDTQYF
CDR3 DNA: TGTGCCAGCAGCTCGACGACTATCCGTGGGGATACGCAGTATTTT
clone size: few
D gene: NA
V gene: TRBV5-5
J gene: TRBJ2-3

CDR3 protein: CSANRPTPSGNTIYF
CDR3 DNA: TGCAGTGCTAACAGACCGACTCCCTCTGGAAACACCATATATTTT
clone size: many
D gene: NA
V gene: TRBV20-1
J gene: TRBJ1-3

CDR3 protein: CASSFNGGYEQYF
CDR3 DNA: TGTGCCAGCAGCTTTAACGGGGGCTACGAGCAGTACTTC
clone size: NA
D gene: NA
V gene: TRBV7-8
J gene: TRBJ2-7

CDR3 protein: CAMGPGLLGTQYF
CDR3 DNA: TGTGCCATGGGCCCCGGGCTCCTCGGGACCCAGTACTTC
clone size: NA
D gene: NA
V gene: TRBV28
J gene: TRBJ2-5

CDR3 protein: CAGSPRDRPTIQYF
CDR3 DNA: TGCGCCGGCAGCCCGCGGGACCGGCCGACTATTCAGTACTTC
clone size: NA
D gene: NA
V gene: TRBV5-1
J gene: TRBJ2-4

CDR3 protein: CASSFLVYPPLGDTGELFF
CDR3 DNA: TGTGCCAGCAGCTTCTTAGTATATCCCCCCTTAGGGGACACCGGGGAGCTGTTTTTT
clone size: many
D gene: NA
V gene: TRBV11-2
J gene: TRBJ2-2

CDR3 protein: CSARRPIFGLASEGNEQFF
CDR3 DNA: TGCAGTGCTAGACGCCCCATTTTCGGACTAGCCTCAGAGGGGAATGAGCAGTTCTTC
clone size: NA
D gene: TRBD2
V gene: TRBV20-1
J gene: TRBJ2-1

CDR3 protein: CASSATGRGTEAFF
CDR3 DNA: TGTGCCAGCAGTGCGACAGGGAGGGGCACTGAAGCTTTCTTT
clone size: NA
D gene: TRBD1
V gene: TRBV12-3/TRBV12-4
J gene: TRBJ1-1

CDR3 protein: CASSEGPAQYTQYF
CDR3 DNA: TGTGCCAGCAGTGAGGGTCCGGCCCAGTATACGCAGTATTTT
clone size: many
D gene: NA
V gene: TRBV6-1
J gene: TRBJ2-3

CDR3 protein: CASSKVGYYRGNEKLFF
CDR3 DNA: TGTGCCAGCAGCAAAGTAGGCTACTATAGAGGGAATGAAAAACTGTTTTTT
clone size: few
D gene: NA
V gene: TRBV21-1
J gene: TRBJ1-4

CDR3 protein: CSVEKGDRGSLEQYF
CDR3 DNA: TGCAGCGTTGAAAAGGGGGACAGGGGGTCGTTAGAGCAGTACTTC
clone size: few
D gene: TRBD1
V gene: TRBV29-1
J gene: TRBJ2-7

CDR3 protein: CSATPRALYEQYF
CDR3 DNA: TGCAGTGCCACCCCGAGAGCCCTCTACGAGCAGTACTTC
clone size: many
D gene: NA
V gene: TRBV20-1
J gene: TRBJ2-7

CDR3 protein: CASSLENEKLFF
CDR3 DNA: TGCGCCAGCAGCTTGGAAAATGAAAAACTGTTTTTT
clone size: many
D gene: NA
V gene: TRBV5-1
J gene: TRBJ1-4

CDR3 protein: CASSLARGNHYSGANVLTF
CDR3 DNA: TGCGCCAGCAGCTTGGCCAGGGGCAACCATTACTCTGGGGCCAACGTCCTGACTTTC
clone size: few
D gene: NA
V gene: TRBV5-1
J gene: TRBJ2-6

CDR3 protein: CASSLGPVVGSEQFF
CDR3 DNA: TGCGCCAGCAGCTTGGGGCCGGTTGTCGGGAGTGAGCAGTTCTTC
clone size: many
D gene: NA
V gene: TRBV5-1
J gene: TRBJ2-1

CDR3 protein: CASSGGMNTEAFF
CDR3 DNA: TGCGCCAGCAGCGGAGGGATGAACACTGAAGCTTTCTTT
clone size: many
D gene: NA
V gene: TRBV5-1
J gene: TRBJ1-1

CDR3 protein: CASSQDGGRDHNEQFF
CDR3 DNA: TGCGCCAGCAGCCAAGATGGAGGGAGGGACCACAATGAGCAGTTCTTC
clone size: NA
D gene: TRBD2
V gene: TRBV4-1
J gene: TRBJ2-1

CDR3 protein: CASSTRIATKQFF
CDR3 DNA: TGCGCCAGCAGCACAAGGATAGCCACAAAGCAGTTCTTC
clone size: many
D gene: NA
V gene: TRBV5-1
J gene: TRBJ2-1

CDR3 protein: CATSDGAKNEQFF
CDR3 DNA: TGTGCCACCAGTGACGGGGCAAAGAATGAGCAGTTCTTC
clone size: many
D gene: NA
V gene: TRBV24-1
J gene: TRBJ2-1

CDR3 protein: CASSFPSGSISNEQFF
CDR3 DNA: TGTGCCAGCAGTTTCCCTAGCGGGAGCATCTCCAATGAGCAGTTCTTC
clone size: few
D gene: TRBD2
V gene: TRBV12-3/TRBV12-4
J gene: TRBJ2-1

CDR3 protein: CSASQGGIGRPYEQYF
CDR3 DNA: TGCAGTGCTAGTCAGGGGGGTATCGGCAGACCCTACGAGCAGTACTTC
clone size: NA
D gene: NA
V gene: TRBV20-1
J gene: TRBJ2-7

CDR3 protein: CSAVVGGISYEQYF
CDR3 DNA: TGCAGCGCTGTGGTGGGGGGAATCTCCTACGAGCAGTACTTC
clone size: many
D gene: NA
V gene: TRBV20-1
J gene: TRBJ2-7

CDR3 protein: CASSSFYNLNNEQFF
CDR3 DNA: TGCGCCAGCAGCTCCTTCTATAACCTTAATAATGAGCAGTTCTTC
clone size: many
D gene: NA
V gene: TRBV5-1
J gene: TRBJ2-1

CDR3 protein: CASSSVGPVSPYEQYF
CDR3 DNA: TGTGCCAGCAGTTCAGTCGGGCCCGTGAGTCCCTACGAGCAGTACTTC
clone size: few
D gene: NA
V gene: TRBV27
J gene: TRBJ2-7